The clone carrying this T cell receptor beta chain has more than one count but fewer than ten. This record comes from a study of blood T cell repertoires in COVID-19. Across the study: In each case, the material was cDNA or gDNA derived from T cells, B-cell-depleted T cells, or PBMCs.

The CDR3 has 12 amino acids. Per germline, CDR1 MNHEY and CDR2 SVGAGI. V lost 10 bases and J 2 bases, leaving 12 bases between the germline ends. TCRdb keeps only in-frame clones here, not all; method: immunoSEQ multiplex PCR. The data contain around 70,000 clones, 84% of them singletons. The TCR comes from a man aged 65 to 79 with acute or convalescent COVID-19. The chain carries TRBV6-5 and TRBJ2-7; no clear D. Sequencing input: peripheral blood. CDR3 protein: CATRGETYEQYF. In nucleotides, the CDR3 is TGTGCCACCCGAGGAGAGACCTACGAGCAGTACTTC.